The TCR beta chain under discussion was sequenced for a study of shared clonotypes between healthy human individuals. Regarding the study as a whole: It was expected that sequencing depth would affect clonotype sharing among donors.

The study ran the assay at deep level. Per the study methods: Because ImmunoSEQ provided only junction sequences with no quality scores, the filtering differed. Some clones are missing from TCRdb's copy, which holds only in-frame ones; the method was immunoSEQ multiplex PCR. The V and J calls and clone size are taken from that table; D and trimming were inferred from the DNA. The data contain about 520,000 clones, over 75% of them seen just once; the ten biggest clones take up approximately 12%. A note on this clone: The antigen is unknown.

Each of the donors was a healthy adult who was HIV-negative and had not had a recent acute infection or vaccination. The CDR3 covers 12 residues. Trimming shortened V by 2 bases and J by 6 bases, and 8 bases separated the two germline ends. Looked up from germline, CDR1 is MGHDK and CDR2 is SYGVNS. V usage is TRBV25-1 and J usage is TRBJ2-7; possible D gene TRBD2, 5 bases. The TCR comes from a middle-aged woman in good health. Some clones in this sample may be carry-over from other donors' samples. The sample taken for sequencing was PBMCs. CDR3 residues: CASSEHGGEQYF. The CDR3, as DNA: TGTGCCAGCAGTGAACACGGAGGCGAGCAGTACTTC.